The text below deals with one TCR beta chain. Original data processing: Researchers report that nucleated cell counts were estimated from reference gene primer amplification. The assay was immunoSEQ multiplex PCR, and TCRdb's table has in-frame clones only and misses some. That table furnishes V, J and clone size, whereas the DNA furnished D and trimming. Of around 110,000 clones in the sample, about nine tenths are singletons; the top ten hold 1.8%. The CDR3 runs to 11 residues. Germline lookup yields CDR1 SQVTM and CDR2 ANQGSEA. The germline V and J ends were trimmed by 1 base and 4 bases, with 5 bases remaining between them. These data originate in a study of blood T cell repertoires in COVID-19. Background on the study: The origin of the acute and convalescent COVID-19 samples was the United States, Italy and Spain. T cells, B-cell-depleted T cells, or PBMCs provided the cDNA or gDNA that served as material.

The sequenced sample was peripheral blood. This sequence joins TRBV29-1 and TRBJ2-7, with D unresolved. The sequence derives from a human donor with active COVID-19. The donor label of this sample is uncertain. CDR3 bases: TGCAGCGTTGAAGTTAATTACGAGCAGTACTTC. Translated, it gives CSVEVNYEQYF.